The subject of this entry is one TCR beta chain. Its antigen is unidentified. The record originates from a study of cytomegalovirus exposure and HLA in healthy donors. This CDR3 is built from 18 residues. The germline gives CDR1 MNHNS, CDR2 SASEGT. V gave up 0 bases and J gave up 15 bases, with 30 bases separating them. Whole-study results and caveats: Judged likely to be a sequencing artifact was a cluster of highly shared sequence variants.

PCR employed 60 Vbeta and 13 Jbeta primers. Repertoires were generated with immunoSEQ multiplex PCR, while TCRdb's copy carries only in-frame clones and drops some. Of 210,000 or so clones listed, 65% to 90% are singletons. This clonotype was obtained from a girl aged 5-17 years in good health and CMV-seronegative. This chain uses TRBV6-1 with TRBJ2-1, with D possibly TRBD2 on 5 matching bases. Sequencing was carried out using PBMCs. CDR3 protein: CASSEARPPDSQVFVRFF. DNA for the CDR3: TGTGCCAGCAGTGAAGCTCGGCCCCCGGACTCTCAGGTATTCGTAAGGTTCTTC.